The 10 T cell receptor beta chains below all came from one sample that was sequenced in a study of shared clonotypes between healthy human individuals. Measured with immunoSEQ multiplex PCR; TCRdb has only the in-frame clones, and not every one. The table has roughly 490,000 clones, over 65% seen once. Sequencing was performed on PBMCs. The receptors come from a woman in her forties in good health. Some clones in this sample may be carry-over from other donors' samples.

J is TRBJ2-5 and V is TRBV5-1; TRBD1 agrees at 9 bases. Germline trimming cut 4 bases from V and 1 base from J; bases unmatched to any gene: 2. Per the germline V gene, CDR1 is SGHRS and CDR2 is YFSETQ. The CDR3 has 14 residues. The CDR3 sequence: CASSRGQGQETQYF. The CDR3 DNA reads as TGCGCCAGCAGCCGGGGACAGGGCCAAGAGACCCAGTACTTC.

The rearrangement joins TRBV5-1 to TRBJ2-5, with D possibly matching TRBD1 (8 bases). Trimming stripped 4 bases from V and 11 bases from J, with 21 bases between. The CDR3 contains 14 residues. Germline CDR1 reads SGHRS; CDR2 reads YFSETQ. Written as DNA, the CDR3 is TGCGCCAGCAGCGACGGACAGGGACTACTAGAGCAGTACTTC. Its translation: CASSDGQGLLEQYF.

This chain connects TRBV5-1 to TRBJ2-5; D is perhaps TRBD1 or TRBD2 (5 bases each). This CDR3 is 16 amino acids long. Trimming removed 4 bases from V and 0 bases from J, with 16 bases in between. Germline V lookup: CDR1 SGHRS, CDR2 YFSETQ. CDR3: CASSAGTATYQETQYF. The CDR3 nucleotides read TGCGCCAGCAGCGCCGGGACGGCCACGTACCAAGAGACCCAGTACTTC.

This clone appeared a single time. The chain combines TRBV7-9 with TRBJ1-1, with D possibly matching TRBD1 (5 bases). This CDR3 comprises 14 residues. CDR1 is SEHNR and CDR2 is FQNEAQ in the germline V gene (reference sequence). V was cut by 5 bases and J by 10 bases, with 20 bases left in between. CDR3 residues: CASSPSGGRKRAFF. Written as DNA, the CDR3 is TGTGCCAGCAGCCCCTCGGGGGGACGAAAGAGAGCTTTCTTT.

The V call is TRBV19, the J call TRBJ1-5, with TRBD1 matching over 8 bases. CDR1 LNHDA and CDR2 SQIVND come from the germline V gene (reference sequence). CDR3 length equals 15 residues. Unmatched junction bases numbered 7, after V lost 2 bases and J lost 7 bases. The CDR3 region is CASSIIGGTGQPQHF. DNA for the CDR3: TGTGCCAGTAGTATAATTGGGGGGACAGGACAGCCCCAGCATTTT.

V gene TRBV27 combines with J gene TRBJ2-2, with unresolved D. CDR3 length: 13 residues. Germline V CDR1 and CDR2: MNHEY, SMNVEV (reference sequence). The ends were cut back, 5 bases at V and 0 bases at J, with 4 bases in the middle. The CDR3 DNA reads as TGTGCCAGCAGTCCCACGAACACCGGGGAGCTGTTTTTT. Translated, it gives CASSPTNTGELFF.

In DNA form, the CDR3 reads TGTGCCAGCAGCCGAGGGACTGATTCCTACAATGAGCAGTTCTTC. Protein sequence: CASSRGTDSYNEQFF. The chain couples TRBV6-5 to TRBJ2-1; the D gene is possibly TRBD2 (6 bases). The CDR3 has 15 amino acids. Germline V gene lookup returns CDR1 MNHEY and CDR2 SVGAGI. V lost 6 bases, J lost 1 base, and 13 bases lay in between.

The CDR3 region has the DNA TGTGCCAGTAGTCCTATGGGACAGGGTAAATCCTACGAGCAGTACTTC. It encodes CASSPMGQGKSYEQYF. This chain connects TRBV19 to TRBJ2-7, with 9 bases fitting TRBD1. Germline V gene data show CDR1 as LNHDA and CDR2 as SQIVND (reference sequence). This CDR3 is 16 amino acids long. The V segment lost 5 bases and the J segment 1 base; nucleotides outside the gene matches: 9.

Concerning this clone: This may stem from a read error, because a much larger clone lies one nucleotide away. The chain links TRBV30 to TRBJ1-1; D not certain. In germline, CDR1 is GTSNPN, CDR2 SVGIG (reference sequence). The CDR3 runs to 13 residues. Trimming cost V 3 bases and J 8 bases, with 16 bases left between them. The CDR3 sequence is CAWSARDPPEAFF. For the CDR3, the DNA is TGTGCCTGGAGCGCAAGGGATCCCCCCGAAGCTTTCTTT.

This clone showed up just a few times. This sequence joins TRBV21-1 and TRBJ2-1; TRBD2 is the table's D call and was not checked against the DNA. TRBV21-1 is reported as a pseudogene. The length of the CDR3 is 16 residues. In DNA, the CDR3 is TGTGCCAGCAGCGGGCTAGCCCACAGCTCCTACAATGAGCAGTTCTTC. Its translation is CASSGLAHSSYNEQFF.